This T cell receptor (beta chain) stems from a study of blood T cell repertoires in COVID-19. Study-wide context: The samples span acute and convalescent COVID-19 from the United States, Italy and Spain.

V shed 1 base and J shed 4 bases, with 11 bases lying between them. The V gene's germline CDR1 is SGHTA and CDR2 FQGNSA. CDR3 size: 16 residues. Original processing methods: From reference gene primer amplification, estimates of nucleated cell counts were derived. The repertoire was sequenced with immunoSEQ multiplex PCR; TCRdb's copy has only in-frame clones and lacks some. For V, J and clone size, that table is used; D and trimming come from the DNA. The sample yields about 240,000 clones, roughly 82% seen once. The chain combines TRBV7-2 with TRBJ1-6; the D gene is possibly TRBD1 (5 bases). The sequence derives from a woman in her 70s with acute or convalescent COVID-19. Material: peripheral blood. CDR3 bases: TGTGCCAGCAGCTTAGATAGGGGAAGTTATAATTCACCCCTCCACTTT. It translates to CASSLDRGSYNSPLHF.